The 14 T cell receptor beta chains below all came from one sample that was sequenced in a study of blood T cell repertoires in COVID-19. Clones were read by immunoSEQ multiplex PCR, and TCRdb kept only the in-frame ones, dropping some. The sample holds 95,000 or so clones, about 90% seen once. Material: peripheral blood. The receptors were sampled from a human donor in a cohort sampled during active COVID-19.

The chain combines TRBV7-2 with TRBJ1-4; D not resolved. V lost 1 base to trimming and J lost 5 bases, with 5 bases between them. Germline lookup yields CDR1 SGHTA and CDR2 FQGNSA. The CDR3 consists of 13 residues. The CDR3 bases are TGTGCCAGCAGCTTAGACGGGAATGAAAAACTGTTTTTT. Protein: CASSLDGNEKLFF.

The chain carries TRBV5-3 and TRBJ1-4; D is perhaps TRBD1 (6 bases). TRBV5-3 is an open reading frame whose function is uncertain. The CDR3 has 20 amino acids. V was cut by 1 base and J by 3 bases, with 25 bases left in between. The chain's CDR3 is CARSLPSGSRGAYANEKLFF. The CDR3 DNA is TGTGCCAGAAGCTTGCCTAGCGGCTCGAGGGGGGCGTATGCTAATGAAAAACTGTTTTTT.

The chain links TRBV9 to TRBJ1-5; 8 bases line up with TRBD1. The trim removed 4 bases at V and 2 bases at J, leaving 5 bases unmatched. CDR3 size: 15 residues. Germline V CDR1 and CDR2: SGDLS, YYNGEE. CDR3 amino acids: CASSPDRGGNQPQHF. In DNA form, the CDR3 reads TGTGCCAGCAGCCCAGACAGGGGAGGCAATCAGCCCCAGCATTTT.

This chain connects TRBV6-5 to TRBJ1-2, with D unclear. The CDR3 has 15 amino acids. Trimming removed 8 bases from V and 8 bases from J, with 24 bases in between. CDR1 is MNHEY and CDR2 is SVGAGI in the germline V gene. The CDR3, as DNA: TGTGCCAGCCATTCTACTGGGCAGAATTTTTTGGGCTACACCTTC. This gives the protein CASHSTGQNFLGYTF.

The V and J genes are TRBV5-1 and TRBJ2-7; the D gene is possibly TRBD2 (5 bases). CDR3 length: 14 residues. V was shortened by 0 bases and J by 5 bases, with 12 bases between the two germline ends. The germline V gene encodes CDR1 SGHRS and CDR2 YFSETQ. This CDR3 is CASSLEEGSHEQYF. DNA of the CDR3: TGCGCCAGCAGCTTGGAGGAAGGGAGCCACGAGCAGTACTTC. Based on the CDR3 plus reference TRBV5-1 and TRBJ2-7, the full variable domain is KAGVTQTPRYLIKTRGQQVTLSCSPISGHRSVSWYQQTPGQGLQFLFEYFSETQRNKGNFPGRFSGRQFSNSRSEMNVSTLELGDSALYLCASSLEEGSHEQYFGPGTRLTVT.

The chain uses TRBV7-9 and TRBJ2-5; 7 nucleotides align to TRBD2. The V gene end was trimmed by 3 bases and the J gene end by 5 bases; junction bases not matched to a gene: 12. Germline lookup yields CDR1 SEHNR and CDR2 FQNEAQ (reference sequence). The CDR3 has 16 amino acids. CDR3 nucleotide sequence: TGTGCCAGCAGCTTCTCCCCCGGCGACGGGAGGGAGACCCAGTACTTC. This sequence encodes CASSFSPGDGRETQYF.

This chain's CDR3 is CASSLGSVFYEQYF. CDR3 nucleotide sequence: TGTGCCAGCAGCTTGGGCAGCGTATTCTACGAGCAGTACTTC. V usage is TRBV5-6 and J usage is TRBJ2-7; D gene unclear. V lost 0 bases to trimming and J lost 3 bases, with 10 bases between them. Germline CDR1 reads SGHDT; CDR2 reads YYEEEE. The CDR3 contains 14 residues.

V is TRBV2 and J is TRBJ1-1; no firm D call. Germline V gives CDR1 SNHLY, CDR2 FYNNEI. There are 13 residues in the CDR3. Deletions cut 8 bases from V and 0 bases from J, with 10 bases between. CDR3 region: CASPDAMNTEAFF. The CDR3 coding sequence is TGTGCCAGCCCAGATGCCATGAACACTGAAGCTTTCTTT.

The chain links TRBV19 to TRBJ1-1; unclear D gene. This CDR3 has 13 amino acids. Trimming stripped 0 bases from V and 6 bases from J, with 8 bases between. Germline values: CDR1 LNHDA, CDR2 SQIVND (reference sequence). Here the CDR3 reads CASSIERVAEAFF. The CDR3 DNA follows: TGTGCCAGTAGTATAGAGAGGGTGGCTGAAGCTTTCTTT.

This chain joins TRBV4-1 and TRBJ2-1, with TRBD2 identical over 7 bases. CDR3 length equals 17 residues. The V gene's germline CDR1 is MGHRA and CDR2 YSYEKL. After removal of 0 bases from V and 3 bases from J, the junction contained 8 bases not matched to a gene. The CDR3 region is CASSQDRIAGYYNEQFF. The CDR3 bases are TGCGCCAGCAGCCAAGATCGAATAGCGGGTTACTACAATGAGCAGTTCTTC.

The chain combines TRBV7-6 with TRBJ2-2, with D perhaps TRBD2 (5 bases). This CDR3 comprises 17 residues. Germline V gene lookup returns CDR1 SGHVS and CDR2 FNYEAQ. V was pared by 2 bases and J by 2 bases, with 15 bases between. This CDR3 reads CASSLTSAGVNTGELFF. CDR3 nucleotides: TGTGCCAGCAGCTTAACATCGGCGGGTGTAAACACCGGGGAGCTGTTTTTT. Full variable domain (outside the CDR3, taken from reference TRBV7-6 and TRBJ2-2): GAGVSQSPRYKVTKRGQDVALRCDPISGHVSLYWYRQALGQGPEFLTYFNYEAQQDKSGLPNDRFSAERPEGSISTLTIQRTEQRDSAMYRCASSLTSAGVNTGELFFGEGSRLTVL.

The chain is built from TRBV7-9 and TRBJ2-7, with 8 bases fitting TRBD1. Trimming at V came to 4 bases and at J to 11 bases, leaving 10 bases not matched to a gene. Germline CDR1 and CDR2: SEHNR and FQNEAQ (reference sequence). The CDR3 runs to 13 residues. The CDR3 loop is CASSSLGTGIEYF. The CDR3 coding sequence is TGTGCCAGCAGCTCACTCGGGACAGGAATTGAGTACTTC.

The chain couples TRBV2 to TRBJ1-5; tentatively, D is TRBD1 (6 bases). The CDR3 totals 14 residues. CDR1 and CDR2 from the germline V gene are SNHLY and FYNNEI. The V end lost 10 bases, the J end lost 0 bases, and 13 bases lay between the germline ends. Here the CDR3 reads CATSRGYSNQPQHF. Written as DNA, the CDR3 is TGTGCCACCTCGAGGGGGTATAGCAATCAGCCCCAGCATTTT.

V and J are TRBV9 and TRBJ2-2; 9 bases map to TRBD2. Germline lookup yields CDR1 SGDLS and CDR2 YYNGEE. This CDR3 region has 18 residues. The V and J ends lost 4 bases and 4 bases, in that order; junction bases with no gene match: 14. In nucleotides, the CDR3 is TGTGCCAGCAGCTTGAGAGGCGGGGGGGCAATGAGCACCGGGGAGCTGTTTTTT. It specifies CASSLRGGGAMSTGELFF.